This passage covers 5 T cell receptor beta chains from one sample sequenced in a study of shared T cell receptors in the human thymus. Clones were sequenced by immunoSEQ multiplex PCR, and TCRdb holds only the in-frame ones, with some missing. The profile shows about 400,000 clones, 85% to 95% of them singletons. The specimen was thymocytes. The receptors were sampled from a human donor.

The chain combines TRBV27 with TRBJ1-1; D unresolved. Germline lookup yields CDR1 MNHEY and CDR2 SMNVEV (reference sequence). The CDR3 runs to 14 residues. Trimming shortened V by 4 bases and J by 1 base, and 10 bases separated the two germline ends. CDR3 region: CASSWNAGNTEAFF. As DNA, the CDR3 is TGTGCCAGCAGTTGGAATGCGGGGAACACTGAAGCTTTCTTT.

This chain uses TRBV6-1 with TRBJ2-7, with D possibly being TRBD1 (5 bases). The CDR3 sequence is 12 residues long. The germline gives CDR1 MNHNS, CDR2 SASEGT. V gave up 8 bases and J gave up 4 bases, with 12 bases separating them. CDR3 nucleotide sequence: TGTGCCAGCCAGGGTTTTGGTTACGAGCAGTACTTC. Translated, it gives CASQGFGYEQYF.

The chain is built from TRBV27 and TRBJ2-3; 8 nucleotides align to TRBD2. J was trimmed by 0 bases and V by 5 bases; bases with no gene match: 10. Germline V CDR1 and CDR2: MNHEY, SMNVEV (reference sequence). This CDR3 is built from 17 residues. DNA for the CDR3: TGTGCCAGCAGTCCAGACCGTTTAGCGGGAAGCACAGATACGCAGTATTTT. Protein: CASSPDRLAGSTDTQYF.

V gene TRBV27 combines with J gene TRBJ2-7, with TRBD2 as a possible D gene (7 bases). The CDR3 has 14 amino acids. Germline V gene lookup returns CDR1 MNHEY and CDR2 SMNVEV (reference sequence). Deletions cut 5 bases from V and 5 bases from J, with 16 bases between. The CDR3 coding sequence is TGTGCCAGCAGTCCTGGGGGGGGGCCGGACGAGCAGTACTTC. This codes for CASSPGGGPDEQYF.

The V call is TRBV27, the J call TRBJ2-1; 7 bases agree with TRBD1. The CDR3 contains 17 residues. Trimming at V came to 2 bases and at J to 2 bases, leaving 9 bases not matched to a gene. Germline CDR1 MNHEY, CDR2 SMNVEV (reference sequence). The CDR3: CASSLGHRGKTYNEQFF. The CDR3 DNA follows: TGTGCCAGCAGTTTAGGCCACAGGGGAAAAACCTACAATGAGCAGTTCTTC.